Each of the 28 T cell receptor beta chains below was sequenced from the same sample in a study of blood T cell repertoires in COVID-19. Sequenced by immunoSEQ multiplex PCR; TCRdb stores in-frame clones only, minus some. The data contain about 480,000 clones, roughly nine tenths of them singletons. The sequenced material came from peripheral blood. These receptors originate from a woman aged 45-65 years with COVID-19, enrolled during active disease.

The CDR3 sequence: CASSPGTGGSGHGQPQHF. In DNA, the CDR3 is TGCGCCAGCAGCCCTGGGACAGGGGGTTCAGGTCATGGGCAGCCCCAGCATTTT. This chain links TRBV4-1 with TRBJ1-5; 11 bases align to TRBD1. The germline V gene encodes CDR1 MGHRA and CDR2 YSYEKL. With V trimmed by 4 bases and J by 7 bases, 15 bases remained unmatched. CDR3 size: 18 residues.

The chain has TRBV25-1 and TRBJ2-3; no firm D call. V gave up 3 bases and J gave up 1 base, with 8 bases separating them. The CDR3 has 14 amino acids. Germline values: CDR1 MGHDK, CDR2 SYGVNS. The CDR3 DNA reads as TGTGCCAGCAGTGATCGACTGCGCACAGATACGCAGTATTTT. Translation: CASSDRLRTDTQYF.

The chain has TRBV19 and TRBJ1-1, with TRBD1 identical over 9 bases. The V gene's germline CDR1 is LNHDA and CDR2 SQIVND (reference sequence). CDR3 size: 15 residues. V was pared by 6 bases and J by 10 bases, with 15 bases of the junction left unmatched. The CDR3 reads CASSNLGTGRLTAFF. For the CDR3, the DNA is TGTGCCAGTAGCAACCTAGGGACAGGGAGGCTCACAGCTTTCTTT. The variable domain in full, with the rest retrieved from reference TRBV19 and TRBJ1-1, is DGGITQSPKYLFRKEGQNVTLSCEQNLNHDAMYWYRQDPGQGLRLIYYSQIVNDFQKGDIAEGYSVSREKKESFPLTVTSAQKNPTAFYLCASSNLGTGRLTAFFGQGTRLTVV.

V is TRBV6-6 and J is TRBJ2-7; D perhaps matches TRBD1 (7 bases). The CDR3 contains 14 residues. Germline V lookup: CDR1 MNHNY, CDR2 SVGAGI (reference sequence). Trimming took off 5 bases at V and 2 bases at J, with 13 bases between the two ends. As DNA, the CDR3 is TGTGCCAGCAGTCTCTCAGGGGGGACCTACGAGCAGTACTTC. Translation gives CASSLSGGTYEQYF.

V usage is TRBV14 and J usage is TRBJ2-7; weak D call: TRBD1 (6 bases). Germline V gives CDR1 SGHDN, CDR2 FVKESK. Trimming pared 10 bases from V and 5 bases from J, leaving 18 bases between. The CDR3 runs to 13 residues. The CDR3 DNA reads TGTGCCACCAGTCAAACAGGGACCGACGAGCAGTACTTC. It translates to CATSQTGTDEQYF.

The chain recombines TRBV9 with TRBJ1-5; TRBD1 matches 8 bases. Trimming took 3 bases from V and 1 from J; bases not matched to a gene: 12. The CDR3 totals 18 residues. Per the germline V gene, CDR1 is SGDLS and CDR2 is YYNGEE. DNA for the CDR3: TGTGCCAGCAGCGGCCGAGCGGGGGGGACAGGAAGCAATCAGCCCCAGCATTTT. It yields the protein CASSGRAGGTGSNQPQHF.

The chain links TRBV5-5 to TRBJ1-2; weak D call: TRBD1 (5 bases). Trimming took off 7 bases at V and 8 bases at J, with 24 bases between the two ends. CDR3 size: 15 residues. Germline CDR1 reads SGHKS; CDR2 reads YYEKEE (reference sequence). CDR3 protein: CASLHKDPGGEGYTF. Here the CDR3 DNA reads TGTGCCAGCTTACACAAGGACCCCGGAGGGGAAGGCTACACCTTC.

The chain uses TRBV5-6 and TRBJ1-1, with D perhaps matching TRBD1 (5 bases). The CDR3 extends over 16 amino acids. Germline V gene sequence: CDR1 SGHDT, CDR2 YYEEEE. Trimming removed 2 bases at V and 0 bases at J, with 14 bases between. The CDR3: CASSFFGGGLNTEAFF. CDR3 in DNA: TGTGCCAGCAGCTTCTTCGGGGGAGGACTGAACACTGAAGCTTTCTTT.

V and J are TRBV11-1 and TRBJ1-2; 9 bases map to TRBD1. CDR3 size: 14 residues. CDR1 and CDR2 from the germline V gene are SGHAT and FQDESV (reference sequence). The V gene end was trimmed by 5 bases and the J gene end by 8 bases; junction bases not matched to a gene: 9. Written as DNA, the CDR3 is TGTGCCAGCAGCGCCACCGGGACAGGGAAGGGCTACACCTTC. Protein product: CASSATGTGKGYTF.

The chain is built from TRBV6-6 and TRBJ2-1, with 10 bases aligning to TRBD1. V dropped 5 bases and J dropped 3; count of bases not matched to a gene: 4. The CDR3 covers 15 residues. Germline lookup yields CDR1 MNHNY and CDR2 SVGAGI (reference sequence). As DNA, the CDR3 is TGTGCCAGCAGTCCTAGGACAGGGGGCTACAATGAGCAGTTCTTC. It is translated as CASSPRTGGYNEQFF.

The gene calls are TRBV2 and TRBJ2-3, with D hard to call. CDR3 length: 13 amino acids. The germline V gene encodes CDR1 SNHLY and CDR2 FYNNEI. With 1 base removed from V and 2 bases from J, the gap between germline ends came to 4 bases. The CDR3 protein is CASSEVATDTQYF. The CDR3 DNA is TGTGCCAGCAGTGAAGTAGCCACAGATACGCAGTATTTT.

The CDR3 nucleotides are TGTGCCAGCAGCCGGGGGGGAGGGAGGAGTCAGCCCCAGCATTTT. It yields the protein CASSRGGGRSQPQHF. The rearrangement joins TRBV6-5 to TRBJ1-5, with a weak D call TRBD1 (5 bases). CDR3 size: 15 residues. Per germline, CDR1 MNHEY and CDR2 SVGAGI. V lost 6 bases and J lost 6, with 18 bases in between.

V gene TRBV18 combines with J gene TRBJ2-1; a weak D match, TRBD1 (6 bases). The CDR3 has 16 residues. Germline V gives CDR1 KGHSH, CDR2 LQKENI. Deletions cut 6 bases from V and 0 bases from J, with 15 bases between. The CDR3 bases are TGTGCCAGCTCGTCGGGGACATACCCCTCCTACAATGAGCAGTTCTTC. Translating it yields CASSSGTYPSYNEQFF. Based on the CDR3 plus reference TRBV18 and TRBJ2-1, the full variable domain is NAGVMQNPRHLVRRRGQEARLRCSPMKGHSHVYWYRQLPEEGLKFMVYLQKENIIDESGMPKERFSAEFPKEGPSILRIQQVVRGDSAAYFCASSSGTYPSYNEQFFGPGTRLTVL.

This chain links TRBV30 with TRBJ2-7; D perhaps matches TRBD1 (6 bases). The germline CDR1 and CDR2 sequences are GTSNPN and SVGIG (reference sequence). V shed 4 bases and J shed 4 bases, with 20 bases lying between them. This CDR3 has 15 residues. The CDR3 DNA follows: TGTGCCTGGACCCCGGACAGCATGATGAGGTACGAGCAGTACTTC. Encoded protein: CAWTPDSMMRYEQYF. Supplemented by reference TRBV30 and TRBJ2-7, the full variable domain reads SQTIHQWPATLVQPVGSPLSLECTVEGTSNPNLYWYRQAAGRGLQLLFYSVGIGQISSEVPQNLSASRPQDRQFILSSKKLLLSDSGFYLCAWTPDSMMRYEQYFGPGTRLTVT.

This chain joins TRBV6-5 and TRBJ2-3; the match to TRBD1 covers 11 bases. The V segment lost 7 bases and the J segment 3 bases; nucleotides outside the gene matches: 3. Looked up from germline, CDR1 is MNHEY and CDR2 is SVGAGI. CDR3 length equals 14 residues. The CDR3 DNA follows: TGTGCCAGCACCCGGGACAGGGGGACAGATACGCAGTATTTT. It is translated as CASTRDRGTDTQYF.

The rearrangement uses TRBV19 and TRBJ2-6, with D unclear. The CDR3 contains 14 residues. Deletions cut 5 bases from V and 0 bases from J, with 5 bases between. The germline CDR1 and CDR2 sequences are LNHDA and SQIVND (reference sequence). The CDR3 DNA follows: TGTGCCAGTAGTCAGTACTCTGGGGCCAACGTCCTGACTTTC. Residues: CASSQYSGANVLTF.

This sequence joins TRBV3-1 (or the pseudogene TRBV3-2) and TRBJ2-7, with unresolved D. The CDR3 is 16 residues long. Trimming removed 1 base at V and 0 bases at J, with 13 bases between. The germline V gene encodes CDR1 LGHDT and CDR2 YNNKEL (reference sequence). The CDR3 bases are TGTGCCAGCAGCCAAGTCCCCTTCTCTAGCTCCTACGAGCAGTACTTC. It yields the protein CASSQVPFSSSYEQYF.

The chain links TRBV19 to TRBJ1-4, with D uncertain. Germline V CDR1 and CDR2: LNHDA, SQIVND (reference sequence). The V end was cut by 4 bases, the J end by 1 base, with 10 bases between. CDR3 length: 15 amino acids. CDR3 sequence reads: CASSKLLQTNEKLFF. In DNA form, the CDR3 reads TGTGCCAGTAGTAAACTCCTTCAAACTAATGAAAAACTGTTTTTT.

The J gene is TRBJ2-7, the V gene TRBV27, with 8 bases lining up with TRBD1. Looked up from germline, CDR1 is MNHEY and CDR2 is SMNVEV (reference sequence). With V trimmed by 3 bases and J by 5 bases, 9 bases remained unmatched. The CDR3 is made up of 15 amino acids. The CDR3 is CASSLQGQGPNEQYF. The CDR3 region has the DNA TGTGCCAGCAGTTTGCAAGGACAGGGCCCCAACGAGCAGTACTTC.

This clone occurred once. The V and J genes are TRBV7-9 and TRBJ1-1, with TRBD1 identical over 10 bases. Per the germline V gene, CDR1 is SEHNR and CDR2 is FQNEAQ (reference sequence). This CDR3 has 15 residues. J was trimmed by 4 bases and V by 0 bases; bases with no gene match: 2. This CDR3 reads CASSLARTGGTEAFF. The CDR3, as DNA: TGTGCCAGCAGCTTAGCGAGGACAGGGGGCACTGAAGCTTTCTTT.

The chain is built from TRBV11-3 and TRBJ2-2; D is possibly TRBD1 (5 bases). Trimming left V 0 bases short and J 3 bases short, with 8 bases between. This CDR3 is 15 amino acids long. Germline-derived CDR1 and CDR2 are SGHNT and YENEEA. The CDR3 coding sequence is TGTGCCAGCAGCTTAGAAGGGGCATACACCGGGGAGCTGTTTTTT. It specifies CASSLEGAYTGELFF.

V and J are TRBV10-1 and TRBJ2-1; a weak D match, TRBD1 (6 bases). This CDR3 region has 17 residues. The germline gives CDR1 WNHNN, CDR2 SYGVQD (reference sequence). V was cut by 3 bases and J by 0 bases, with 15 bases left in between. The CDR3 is CASSDTGQPSSYNEQFF. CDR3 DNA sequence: TGCGCCAGCAGTGATACTGGACAGCCTAGCTCCTACAATGAGCAGTTCTTC.

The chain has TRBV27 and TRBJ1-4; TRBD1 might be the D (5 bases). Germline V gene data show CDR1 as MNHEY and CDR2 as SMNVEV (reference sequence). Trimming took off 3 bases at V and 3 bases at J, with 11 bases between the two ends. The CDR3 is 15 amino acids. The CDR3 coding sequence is TGTGCCAGCAGTTTGGCGGGGCAGGCTAATGAAAAACTGTTTTTT. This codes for CASSLAGQANEKLFF.

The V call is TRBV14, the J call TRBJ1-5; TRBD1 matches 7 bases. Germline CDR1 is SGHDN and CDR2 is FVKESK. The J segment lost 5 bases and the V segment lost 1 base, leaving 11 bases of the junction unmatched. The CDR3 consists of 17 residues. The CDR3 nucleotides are TGTGCCAGCAGCCAAGTTAGGACAGGCCGTGTGGATCAGCCCCAGCATTTT. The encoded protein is CASSQVRTGRVDQPQHF.

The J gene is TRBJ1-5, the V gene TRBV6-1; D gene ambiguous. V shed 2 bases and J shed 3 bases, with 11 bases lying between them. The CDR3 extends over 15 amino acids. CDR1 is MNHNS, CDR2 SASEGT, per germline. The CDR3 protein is CASSESRGFNQPQHF. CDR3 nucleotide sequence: TGTGCCAGCAGTGAAAGTCGGGGTTTCAATCAGCCCCAGCATTTT.

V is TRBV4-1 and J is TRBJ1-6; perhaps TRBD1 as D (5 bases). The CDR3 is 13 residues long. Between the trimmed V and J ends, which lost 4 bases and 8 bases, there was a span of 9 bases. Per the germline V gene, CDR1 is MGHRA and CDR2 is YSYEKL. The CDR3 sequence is CASSPSGDSPLHF. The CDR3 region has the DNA TGCGCCAGCAGCCCGTCGGGGGATTCACCCCTCCACTTT.

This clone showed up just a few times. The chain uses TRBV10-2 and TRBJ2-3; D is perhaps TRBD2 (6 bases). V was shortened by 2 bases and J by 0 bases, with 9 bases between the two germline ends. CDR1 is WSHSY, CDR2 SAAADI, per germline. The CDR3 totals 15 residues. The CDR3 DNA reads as TGCGCCAGCAGTGAGAGCCTAGCGAGCACAGATACGCAGTATTTT. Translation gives CASSESLASTDTQYF.

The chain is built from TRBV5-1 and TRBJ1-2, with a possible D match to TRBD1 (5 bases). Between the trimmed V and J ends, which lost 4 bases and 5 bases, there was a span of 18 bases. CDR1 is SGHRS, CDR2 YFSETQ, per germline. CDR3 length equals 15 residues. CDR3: CASSNQGGEGYGYTF. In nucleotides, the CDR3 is TGCGCCAGCAGCAACCAGGGAGGAGAGGGATATGGCTACACCTTC. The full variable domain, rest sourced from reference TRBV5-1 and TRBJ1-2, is KAGVTQTPRYLIKTRGQQVTLSCSPISGHRSVSWYQQTPGQGLQFLFEYFSETQRNKGNFPGRFSGRQFSNSRSEMNVSTLELGDSALYLCASSNQGGEGYGYTFGSGTRLTVV.